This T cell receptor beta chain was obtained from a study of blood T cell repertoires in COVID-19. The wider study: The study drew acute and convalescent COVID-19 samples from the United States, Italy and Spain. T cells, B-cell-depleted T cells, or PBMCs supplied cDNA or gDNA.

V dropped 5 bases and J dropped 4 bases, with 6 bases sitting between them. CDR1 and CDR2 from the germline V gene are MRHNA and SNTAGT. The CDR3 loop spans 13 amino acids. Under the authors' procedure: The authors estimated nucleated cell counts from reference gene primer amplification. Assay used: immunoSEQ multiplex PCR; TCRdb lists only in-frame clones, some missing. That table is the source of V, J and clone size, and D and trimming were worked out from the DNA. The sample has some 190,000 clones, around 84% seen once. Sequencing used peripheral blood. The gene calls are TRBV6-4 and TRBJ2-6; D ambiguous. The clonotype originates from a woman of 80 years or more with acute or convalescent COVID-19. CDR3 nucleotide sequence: TGTGCCAGCAGTCTCTCGGGGGCCAACGTCCTGACTTTC. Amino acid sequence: CASSLSGANVLTF.